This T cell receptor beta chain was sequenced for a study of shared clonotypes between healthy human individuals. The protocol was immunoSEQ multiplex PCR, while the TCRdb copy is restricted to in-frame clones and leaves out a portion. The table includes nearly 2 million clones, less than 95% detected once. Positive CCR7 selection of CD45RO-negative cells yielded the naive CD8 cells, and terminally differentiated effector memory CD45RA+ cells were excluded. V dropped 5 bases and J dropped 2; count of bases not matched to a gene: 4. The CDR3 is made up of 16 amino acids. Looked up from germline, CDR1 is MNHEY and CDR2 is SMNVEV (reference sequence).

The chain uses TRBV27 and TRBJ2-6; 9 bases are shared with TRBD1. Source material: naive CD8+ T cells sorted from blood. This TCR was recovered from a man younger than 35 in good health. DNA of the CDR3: TGTGCCAGCAGTCCCCGGACAGGGGCTGGGGCCAACGTCCTGACTTTC. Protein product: CASSPRTGAGANVLTF.